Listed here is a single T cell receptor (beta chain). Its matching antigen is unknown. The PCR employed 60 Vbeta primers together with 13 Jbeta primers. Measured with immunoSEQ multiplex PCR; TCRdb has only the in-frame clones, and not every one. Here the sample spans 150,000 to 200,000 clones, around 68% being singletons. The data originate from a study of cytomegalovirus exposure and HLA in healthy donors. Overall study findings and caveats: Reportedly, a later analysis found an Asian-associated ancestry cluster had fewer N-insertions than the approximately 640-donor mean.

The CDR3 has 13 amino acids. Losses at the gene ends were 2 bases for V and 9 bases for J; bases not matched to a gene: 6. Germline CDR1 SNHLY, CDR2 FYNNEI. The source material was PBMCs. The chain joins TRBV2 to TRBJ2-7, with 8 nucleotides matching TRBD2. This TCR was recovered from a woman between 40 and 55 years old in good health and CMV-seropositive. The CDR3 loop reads CASSEREGLRQYF. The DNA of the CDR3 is TGTGCCAGCAGTGAACGGGAGGGCTTACGGCAGTACTTC.